This TCR beta chain comes out of a study of chemoradiotherapy in HPV16-positive cancers. About this clone itself: The antigen is not known.

This table comes from immunoSEQ multiplex PCR, and its TCRdb copy is limited to in-frame clones, with some not included. The sample lists fewer than 6,000 clones; about nine tenths were seen once. CDR1 is MNHNS, CDR2 SASEGT, per germline. Trimming took 11 bases from V and 2 from J, leaving 13 bases between them. The CDR3 extends over 13 amino acids. General observations from the study: For HPV16-positive patients, expanding HPV-responsive T cells associated with longer recurrence-free survival.

This chain connects TRBV6-1 to TRBJ1-3; maybe TRBD1 (6 bases). The specimen was blood, collected from a patient who underwent chemoradiotherapy. The sequence derives from a human donor with HPV-associated anogenital cancer. Here the CDR3 DNA reads TGTGCCGCGGGACAAAAGGCTGGAAACACCATATATTTT. This sequence encodes CAAGQKAGNTIYF.